The 3 T cell receptor beta chains given below trace back to one sample, sequenced in a study of blood T cells in healthy people across ages. It was with a sample-barcoded 5' primer and a J-beta primer mix that a second PCR of roughly 7 to 12 cycles was run. Using its own MiXCR run on the 5' RACE reads, TCRdb lists one record per CDR3 protein. The repertoire holds hundreds of thousands of distinct CDR3 sequences, with around 41% as singletons. The sequencing sample was made of blood. The receptor source for this set is an older man in good health.

The chain links TRBV7-6 to TRBJ2-3, with TRBD2 identical over 8 bases. Germline V gene lookup returns CDR1 SGHVS and CDR2 FNYEAQ. The CDR3 runs 15 residues. The junction had 11 bases not matched to a gene; V was cut back by 5 bases and J by 7 bases. CDR3 sequence reads: CASSTDYSGTNTQYF. For the CDR3, the DNA is TGTGCCAGCAGCACGGACTATAGCGGGACAAATACGCAGTATTTT.

The V gene is TRBV20-1, the J gene TRBJ2-5; D possibly corresponds to TRBD1 (5 bases). The germline gives CDR1 DFQATT, CDR2 SNEGSKA (reference sequence). CDR3 length: 13 amino acids. V lost 0 bases and J lost 4, with 9 bases in between. This CDR3 is CSAREGRAETQYF. CDR3 bases: TGCAGTGCTAGAGAGGGGCGAGCAGAGACCCAGTACTTC.

CDR3 amino acids: CASSFGLEQYF. CDR3 DNA: TGTGCCAGCAGCTTCGGGCTCGAGCAGTACTTC. The rearrangement uses TRBV7-2 and TRBJ2-4; D not certain. The J call could be wrong; TRBJ2-7 is a better fit for the DNA end. CDR3 length: 11 amino acids. CDR1 is SGHTA, CDR2 FQGNSA, per germline.